One sample yielded the 23 T cell receptor beta chains listed below, sequenced in a study of Tregs in tolerant kidney transplant recipients (dated by TCRdb to the late 2010s). Library preparation was by the immunoSEQ multiplex PCR assay. The table was pulled from immuneACCESS by TCRdb, which kept in-frame rearrangements only. Such tables lose some clones; where checked, under half of the loss comes from unresolved V genes, and the rest has no known cause. The sample table includes tens of thousands of clones. Less than 2% of the sample belongs to the ten largest clones. Related donors were used in the transplants with nonmyeloablative bone marrow transplantation, and mixed chimerism was transient in the human trials. The sample consisted of CD4+ T cells from blood (PBMCs), taken 24 months after the transplant. Every receptor here comes from a human patient who received a combined kidney and bone marrow transplant. Once a transplant has taken place, some T cells may be donor derived.

In regard to this clone: The CDR3 end falls 3 residues outside the read, so it is completed with the germline J gene. V gene TRBV20-1 combines with J gene TRBJ1-4; the match to TRBD1 covers 7 bases. The CDR3 is 13 residues long. Germline V CDR1 and CDR2: DFQATT, SNEGSKA (reference sequence). V shed 3 bases and J 7 bases; nucleotides not matched to a gene: 5. The CDR3 here is CSASDRVVEKLFF. Incomplete CDR3 DNA: TGCAGTGCTAGCGACAGGGTAGTTGAAAAA.

For this clone: Read data end 3 residues before the CDR3 end; the end is taken from the germline J gene. This chain connects TRBV20-1 to TRBJ2-5; 8 nucleotides match TRBD2. CDR1 and CDR2 from the germline V gene are DFQATT and SNEGSKA (reference sequence). The V segment lost 0 bases and the J segment 2 bases; nucleotides outside the gene matches: 2. The CDR3 runs to 14 residues. CDR3 DNA, as far as it was read: TGCAGTGCTAGAGAAGCGGGAGAACAAGAGACC. Translation gives CSAREAGEQET. In full, the CDR3 reads CSAREAGEQETQYF.

A note on this clone: The read terminates 3 residues ahead of where the CDR3 ends, so the germline J gene completes it. V and J are TRBV5-3 and TRBJ2-7; D is unresolved. TRBV5-3 has ORF status, its function being uncertain. Trimming removed 5 bases from V and 5 bases from J, with 11 bases in between. The CDR3 is 12 residues long. The covered CDR3 bases are TGTGCCAGAAGAGCTGACATCGACGAG. Its translation is CARRADIDE. The entire CDR3 reads CARRADIDEQYF.

Remarks on this clone: The read falls 3 residues short of the CDR3 end, and the missing part is taken from the germline J gene. The chain employs TRBV20-1 and TRBJ1-1, with a weak D call TRBD1 (5 bases). The CDR3 runs 13 residues. V was clipped by 6 bases and J by 1 base, with 12 bases between them. Germline V gene data show CDR1 as DFQATT and CDR2 as SNEGSKA (reference sequence). The DNA read from the CDR3 is TGCAGTGCAACGGGACTTGGGAACACTGAA. This gives the protein CSATGLGNTE. The CDR3 reads in full as CSATGLGNTEAFF.

Details on this clone: The CDR3 goes on 3 residues after the read ends, and that part is filled in from the germline J gene. The V and J genes are TRBV2 and TRBJ2-1; 12 nucleotides line up with TRBD2. After removal of 2 bases from V and 9 bases from J, the junction contained 8 bases not matched to a gene. The V gene's germline CDR1 is SNHLY and CDR2 FYNNEI. The CDR3 runs to 16 residues. The sequenced part of the CDR3 DNA is TGTGCCAGCAGTGAACTGACTAGCGGGAGTTTGGGTGAG. Protein product: CASSELTSGSLGE. The full CDR3 is CASSELTSGSLGEQFF.

On this clone: The read terminates 3 residues before the CDR3 end, so the remaining end is supplied by the germline J gene. J is TRBJ2-5 and V is TRBV5-5; 7 bases agree with TRBD2. Germline CDR1 is SGHKS and CDR2 is YYEKEE (reference sequence). CDR3 length: 14 amino acids. The V and J ends lost 4 bases and 7 bases, in that order; junction bases with no gene match: 10. The CDR3 sequence: CASSPGGSGGTQYF. CDR3 DNA (partial): TGTGCCAGCAGCCCGGGAGGTTCGGGGGGGACC.

A remark on this clone: The read ends 3 residues early relative to the CDR3; the germline J gene fills the gap. The chain recombines TRBV2 with TRBJ1-6; 11 nucleotides align to TRBD1. The germline V gene encodes CDR1 SNHLY and CDR2 FYNNEI. After removal of 7 bases from V and 10 bases from J, the junction contained 6 bases not matched to a gene. The CDR3 covers 14 residues. This chain's CDR3 is CASTGQGAKSPLHF. Partial CDR3 DNA: TGTGCCAGCACTGGACAGGGGGCCAAATCACCC.

Worth noting for this clone: The read ends 3 residues before the CDR3 terminus; that terminus is restored from the germline J gene. J is TRBJ2-5 and V is TRBV2; 8 nucleotides agree with TRBD2. The CDR3 has 14 amino acids. V shed 6 bases and J 4 bases; nucleotides not matched to a gene: 7. From germline, CDR1 is SNHLY and CDR2 FYNNEI. The CDR3 DNA, read in part, is TGTGCCAGCAGCCAGACTAGCGCGGGAGAGACC. Protein: CASSQTSAGET. Given in full, the CDR3 is CASSQTSAGETQYF.

Concerning this clone itself: The read ends 3 residues before the CDR3 terminus; that terminus is restored from the germline J gene. The chain is built from TRBV2 and TRBJ2-3; 12 nucleotides agree with TRBD2. The CDR3 totals 15 residues. Germline V CDR1 and CDR2: SNHLY, FYNNEI. J gave up 6 bases and V 6 bases, and 7 bases lay outside the gene matches. The sequenced CDR3 bases are TGTGCCAGCAGCCAGACTAGCGGGAGAGCTGATACG. Its protein product is CASSQTSGRADT. The CDR3 as a whole reads CASSQTSGRADTQYF.

The sequenced CDR3 bases are TGCAGTGCTCACTCAGGGGAAAGGATCCAAGAGACC. As protein: CSAHSGERIQET. The full CDR3 reads CSAHSGERIQETQYF. The chain recombines TRBV20-1 with TRBJ2-5, with D possibly matching TRBD1 (6 bases). Read sequence stops 3 residues before the CDR3 end, and the germline J gene provides the missing end. CDR3 size: 15 residues. Trimming cost V 5 bases and J 1 base, with 17 bases left between them. Germline-derived CDR1 and CDR2 are DFQATT and SNEGSKA (reference sequence).

Turning to this clone: The CDR3 extends 3 residues past the end of the read, so its final part is completed from the germline J gene. The gene calls are TRBV5-1 and TRBJ2-5, with 7 positions matching TRBD1. Germline CDR1 SGHRS, CDR2 YFSETQ. V shed 4 bases, J shed 2 bases, and the junction held 11 bases outside the gene matches. CDR3 length: 16 residues. CDR3 DNA, as far as it was read: TGCGCCAGCAGCGGGGCCGGGACAGCACCGCAAGAGACC. This encodes CASSGAGTAPQET. The entire CDR3 is CASSGAGTAPQETQYF.

As for this clone: The read ends 3 residues early relative to the CDR3; the germline J gene fills the gap. The chain recombines TRBV20-1 with TRBJ1-1; D is uncertain. Between the trimmed V and J ends, which lost 6 bases and 7 bases, there was a span of 12 bases. From germline, CDR1 is DFQATT and CDR2 SNEGSKA (reference sequence). The length of the CDR3 is 11 residues. CDR3: CSAGRAGEAFF. The covered CDR3 bases are TGCAGTGCCGGGCGGGCGGGTGAA.

Notes on this clone: The CDR3 extends 3 residues past the end of the read, so its final part is completed from the germline J gene. V usage is TRBV5-4 and J usage is TRBJ2-7, with TRBD1 identical over 9 bases. The CDR3 contains 14 residues. J was trimmed by 3 bases and V by 7 bases; bases with no gene match: 8. Germline V CDR1 and CDR2: SGHNT, YYREEE (reference sequence). Incomplete CDR3 DNA: TGTGCCAGCGGCCTTGGGGGACAGGGCTACGAG. Amino acids: CASGLGGQGYE. The full CDR3 is CASGLGGQGYEQYF.

A remark on this clone: The read comes to an end 3 residues before the CDR3 does, leaving the germline J gene to fill in the end. The chain recombines TRBV6-1 with TRBJ1-2; D is ambiguous. This CDR3 has 14 amino acids. Germline V CDR1 and CDR2: MNHNS, SASEGT. Deletions cut 2 bases from V and 2 bases from J, with 9 bases between. The covered CDR3 bases are TGTGCCAGCAGTGAACGGCCGACAAACTATGGC. Amino acid sequence: CASSERPTNYG. The whole CDR3 is CASSERPTNYGYTF.

As to this clone: The observed sequence ends 3 residues before the CDR3 terminus, with the missing tail filled in from the germline J gene. This chain uses TRBV19 with TRBJ2-7; 10 nucleotides align to TRBD2. CDR1 is LNHDA, CDR2 SQIVND, per germline (reference sequence). Trimming took 5 bases from V and 3 from J; bases not matched to a gene: 10. The CDR3 loop spans 16 amino acids. The part of the CDR3 DNA that was read is TGTGCCAGTAGTCCCCGGACTAGCGGAGGGAACTACGAG. It is translated as CASSPRTSGGNYE. The full-length CDR3 reads as CASSPRTSGGNYEQYF.

As for this clone: The read is 3 residues too short to cover the CDR3 end, so that end is filled in from the germline J gene. The chain couples TRBV5-1 to TRBJ2-7; 9 positions agree with TRBD1. Germline lookup yields CDR1 SGHRS and CDR2 YFSETQ. The CDR3 is made up of 14 amino acids. Trimming at V came to 4 bases and at J to 5 bases, leaving 7 bases not matched to a gene. Incomplete CDR3 DNA: TGCGCCAGCAGCCAGACAGGGGGTAGCAACGAG. This translates into CASSQTGGSNE. The whole CDR3 region reads CASSQTGGSNEQYF.

A remark on this clone: The read comes to an end 3 residues before the CDR3 does, leaving the germline J gene to fill in the end. This chain connects TRBV6-2 or TRBV6-3 to TRBJ2-7; D is unresolved. The germline CDR1 and CDR2 sequences are MNHEY and SVGEGT. This CDR3 region has 15 residues. Trimming took 6 bases from V and 3 from J, leaving 18 bases between them. Incomplete CDR3 DNA: TGTGCCAGCAGCAAAAGGGCTTCAAAAGTCTACGAG. It yields the protein CASSKRASKVYE. The entire CDR3 sequence reads CASSKRASKVYEQYF.

As concerns this clone: The CDR3 goes on 3 residues after the read ends, and that part is filled in from the germline J gene. The V call is TRBV7-9, the J call TRBJ2-1, with 10 bases fitting TRBD2. The V gene end was trimmed by 1 base and the J gene end by 7 bases; junction bases not matched to a gene: 4. Germline CDR1 SEHNR, CDR2 FQNEAQ (reference sequence). This CDR3 has 15 amino acids. The part of the CDR3 DNA that was read is TGTGCCAGCAGCTTAGGTAGCGGGGGGATGAATGAG. This translates into CASSLGSGGMNE. The full CDR3 protein reads CASSLGSGGMNEQFF.

Turning to this clone: The CDR3 extends 3 residues past the end of the read, so its final part is completed from the germline J gene. The genes are TRBV19 and TRBJ2-3; 8 nucleotides line up with TRBD2. This CDR3 spans 15 amino acids. J was trimmed by 1 base and V by 8 bases; bases with no gene match: 8. CDR1 and CDR2 from the germline V gene are LNHDA and SQIVND (reference sequence). CDR3 amino acids: CASGSGSPRTDTQYF. The DNA read from the CDR3 is TGTGCCAGTGGAAGCGGGAGTCCTCGCACAGATACG.

Comment on this clone: The read terminates 3 residues ahead of where the CDR3 ends, so the germline J gene completes it. The V call is TRBV29-1, the J call TRBJ1-1; unclear D gene. The CDR3 totals 16 residues. Trimming left V 2 bases short and J 0 bases short, with 16 bases between. CDR1 is SQVTM, CDR2 ANQGSEA, per germline. The CDR3 protein is CSVEPSLTLMNTEAFF. CDR3 DNA, as far as it was read: TGCAGCGTTGAACCGAGCCTTACCCTCATGAACACTGAA.

Concerning this clone: The sequenced fragment ends 3 residues before the CDR3 boundary, so the rest is inferred from the germline J gene. This chain links TRBV10-3 with TRBJ1-4; 9 bases are a match to TRBD1. With V trimmed by 11 bases and J by 0 bases, 4 bases remained unmatched. This CDR3 spans 14 amino acids. The germline V gene has CDR1 ENHRY and CDR2 SYGVKD. CDR3 in amino acids: CAVRQGATNEKLFF. The DNA read from the CDR3 is TGTGCCGTCCGACAGGGGGCAACTAATGAAAAA.

Points on this clone: Read sequence stops 3 residues before the CDR3 end, and the germline J gene provides the missing end. The J gene is TRBJ1-5, the V gene TRBV20-1; 9 nucleotides line up with TRBD1. From germline, CDR1 is DFQATT and CDR2 SNEGSKA (reference sequence). The CDR3 is 14 residues long. Trimming at V came to 3 bases and at J to 4 bases, leaving 4 bases not matched to a gene. This chain's CDR3 is CSARAGQGNQPQHF. The part of the CDR3 DNA that was read is TGCAGTGCTAGGGCGGGACAGGGAAATCAGCCC.

In the case of this clone: The CDR3 end is not reached by the read, which stops 3 residues before it; the germline J gene fills it in. The chain has TRBV12-3 or TRBV12-4 and TRBJ2-3; D not resolved. V lost 4 bases and J lost 2, with 10 bases in between. This CDR3 contains 14 residues. CDR3 sequence: CASSSNWFTDTQYF. CDR3 DNA, as far as it was read: TGTGCCAGCAGTTCCAACTGGTTCACAGATACG.